This T cell receptor (beta chain) was found in a study of naive and memory T cell subsets. Germline CDR1 SGHRS, CDR2 YFSETQ. The CDR3 loop spans 15 amino acids. The V end was cut by 0 bases, the J end by 4 bases, with 14 bases between. Study-level points and caveats: A few larger clonotypes appeared in naive repertoires, especially CD8, possibly memory cells re-expressing CD45RA. The power law exponent of TCR abundance differed between naive and memory cells. Over 90% of naive TCR sequences appeared only once, unlike memory subsets. Gini index rose across naive, CM, EM and EMRA in CD4 and CD8.

This clonotype was observed a few times. Its antigen is undetermined. The beta constant-region primer was an equimolar mix of two oligonucleotides covering TRBC1 and TRBC2. The ligated cDNA underwent four PCR rounds using SP2 and nested alpha and beta constant-region primers. MiXCR, run by TCRdb on the UMI-ligation and nested PCR reads, gives a single entry per CDR3 protein. The table lists over 80,000 distinct CDR3 sequences, roughly 12% of them singletons. The chain uses TRBV5-1 and TRBJ2-7; D perhaps matches TRBD2 (5 bases). The receptor's source is a human donor in good health. The sequenced material came from naive CD4+ T cells from blood. The DNA of the CDR3 is TGCGCCAGCAGCTTGGCAGGCGACGGCGGGTACGAGCAGTACTTC. Residues: CASSLAGDGGYEQYF.